Shown below are 30 T cell receptor beta chains from a single sample sequenced in a study of OX40 agonist ivuxolimab in advanced cancers. Measured with immunoSEQ multiplex PCR; TCRdb has only the in-frame clones, and not every one. The sample includes roughly 70,000 clones, 87% of them seen just once. The sequencing used CD4+ or CD8+ T cells sorted from blood, collected in a trial of the OX40 agonist ivuxolimab. These receptors were obtained from an adult with an advanced solid tumor such as melanoma, head and neck, liver or kidney cancer.

The gene calls are TRBV9 and TRBJ2-1, with D possibly matching TRBD2 (6 bases). V dropped 5 bases and J dropped 7 bases, with 13 bases sitting between them. The CDR3 is 13 residues long. CDR1 SGDLS and CDR2 YYNGEE come from the germline V gene. CDR3 nucleotide sequence: TGTGCCAGCAGTGCTAGCGTTAGAAATGAGCAGTTCTTC. It specifies CASSASVRNEQFF.

The chain carries TRBV27 and TRBJ2-6; D call uncertain. V lost 5 bases and J 0 bases, leaving 11 bases between the germline ends. CDR3 length equals 16 residues. CDR1 MNHEY and CDR2 SMNVEV come from the germline V gene (reference sequence). Written as DNA, the CDR3 is TGTGCCAGCAGTCCCCGGGCCTCCTCTGGGGCCAACGTCCTGACTTTC. Protein product: CASSPRASSGANVLTF.

V is TRBV11-1 and J is TRBJ2-7, with no clear D. The length of the CDR3 is 14 residues. The V gene's germline CDR1 is SGHAT and CDR2 FQDESV (reference sequence). V lost 6 bases, J lost 6 bases, and 18 bases lay in between. CDR3 sequence reads: CASSRHASSFEQYF. The DNA for the CDR3 is TGTGCCAGCAGTCGGCATGCAAGTTCTTTCGAGCAGTACTTC.

The chain combines TRBV6-1 with TRBJ1-1, with D uncertain. CDR1 is MNHNS and CDR2 is SASEGT in the germline V gene. The V and J ends lost 7 bases and 3 bases respectively, with 15 bases between them. CDR3 length equals 14 residues. In DNA form, the CDR3 reads TGTGCCAGCACTGAGAATACCGGGTACACTGAAGCTTTCTTT. Protein: CASTENTGYTEAFF.

J is TRBJ2-5 and V is TRBV4-1; maybe TRBD1 (6 bases). The CDR3 totals 16 residues. The V and J ends lost 1 base and 5 bases respectively, with 17 bases between them. Germline V CDR1 and CDR2: MGHRA, YSYEKL. The CDR3 reads CASSQGSRRGGETQYF. Written as DNA, the CDR3 is TGCGCCAGCAGCCAAGGATCGCGCAGGGGCGGGGAGACCCAGTACTTC.

The table lists this clone with a count of one. The chain links TRBV9 to TRBJ2-1; D might be TRBD2 (6 bases). The CDR3 runs to 16 residues. Per germline, CDR1 SGDLS and CDR2 YYNGEE. Trimming took off 1 base at V and 6 bases at J, with 17 bases between the two ends. The CDR3 nucleotides read TGTGCCAGCAGCGTATTACTACTAGCCGGGCTCAATGAGCAGTTCTTC. Its protein is CASSVLLLAGLNEQFF.

V usage is TRBV28 and J usage is TRBJ1-4; D not certain. V was shortened by 6 bases and J by 4 bases, with 3 bases between the two germline ends. The CDR3 spans 11 residues. CDR1 and CDR2 from the germline V gene are MDHEN and SYDVKM. For the CDR3, the DNA is TGTGCCAGCAGAAATAATGAAAAACTGTTTTTT. Translating gives CASRNNEKLFF.

The gene calls are TRBV4-1 and TRBJ2-7; the D is unclear. The germline CDR1 and CDR2 sequences are MGHRA and YSYEKL. Trimming pared 5 bases from V and 7 bases from J, leaving 18 bases between. This CDR3 contains 14 residues. This CDR3 is CASSERYPPLEQYF. In DNA, the CDR3 is TGCGCCAGCAGCGAAAGATACCCTCCCTTGGAGCAGTACTTC.

The genes are TRBV19 and TRBJ2-5; D is undetermined. CDR3 length: 13 amino acids. In germline, CDR1 is LNHDA, CDR2 SQIVND (reference sequence). The V end was cut by 5 bases, the J end by 2 bases, with 9 bases between. CDR3 DNA: TGTGCCAGTAGTCGGATAGGTCAAGAGACCCAGTACTTC. Its protein is CASSRIGQETQYF.

The rearrangement uses TRBV9 and TRBJ1-3; D is perhaps TRBD1 (5 bases). Trimming removed 4 bases from V and 0 bases from J, with 14 bases in between. The CDR3 consists of 16 residues. Looked up from germline, CDR1 is SGDLS and CDR2 is YYNGEE. CDR3 nucleotide sequence: TGTGCCAGCAGCTTCCAGGGACGTTCCTCTGGAAACACCATATATTTT. It codes for CASSFQGRSSGNTIYF.

This clone was recorded only once. The V call is TRBV28, the J call TRBJ2-2; D is uncertain. Germline V gene data show CDR1 as MDHEN and CDR2 as SYDVKM. Trimming stripped 0 bases from V and 4 bases from J, with 3 bases between. This CDR3 spans 13 amino acids. CDR3 region: CASSLWGTGELFF. The DNA of the CDR3 is TGTGCCAGCAGTTTATGGGGCACCGGGGAGCTGTTTTTT.

V is TRBV19 and J is TRBJ1-5; D is unresolved. The CDR3 consists of 14 residues. Trimming took 8 bases from V and 5 from J, leaving 16 bases between them. CDR1 is LNHDA and CDR2 is SQIVND in the germline V gene (reference sequence). CDR3 sequence: CASSRNAPYQPQHF. The CDR3 DNA reads TGTGCCAGTTCGAGGAACGCACCGTATCAGCCCCAGCATTTT.

The chain uses TRBV11-1 and TRBJ1-1, with 9 bases that match TRBD1. Germline-derived CDR1 and CDR2 are SGHAT and FQDESV (reference sequence). The ends lost 5 bases at V and 1 base at J; junction bases unmatched: 2. The CDR3 is made up of 14 amino acids. This CDR3 reads CASSRDRANTEAFF. The CDR3 DNA follows: TGTGCCAGCAGCAGGGACAGGGCGAACACTGAAGCTTTCTTT. Full variable domain (outside the CDR3, taken from reference TRBV11-1 and TRBJ1-1): EAEVAQSPRYKITEKSQAVAFWCDPISGHATLYWYRQILGQGPELLVQFQDESVVDDSQLPKDRFSAERLKGVDSTLKIQPAELGDSAMYLCASSRDRANTEAFFGQGTRLTVV.

In its sample, this clone was seen a few times. The V and J genes are TRBV25-1 and TRBJ2-1; 8 positions agree with TRBD2. Germline CDR1 MGHDK, CDR2 SYGVNS. The J segment lost 3 bases and the V segment lost 4 bases, leaving 5 bases of the junction unmatched. The CDR3 totals 15 residues. The CDR3 DNA sequence: TGTGCCAGCAGTGCCAGCGGGGGCTTCTACAATGAGCAGTTCTTC. Amino acid sequence: CASSASGGFYNEQFF.

The chain joins TRBV28 to TRBJ1-1; 9 bases align to TRBD1. This CDR3 is built from 14 residues. After removal of 8 bases from V and 4 bases from J, the junction contained 8 bases not matched to a gene. Germline V gene lookup returns CDR1 MDHEN and CDR2 SYDVKM. CDR3 protein: CASWGTGLLTEAFF. CDR3 in DNA: TGTGCCAGCTGGGGGACAGGGCTCCTCACTGAAGCTTTCTTT. Based on the CDR3 plus reference TRBV28 and TRBJ1-1, the full variable domain is DVKVTQSSRYLVKRTGEKVFLECVQDMDHENMFWYRQDPGLGLRLIYFSYDVKMKEKGDIPEGYSVSREKKERFSLILESASTNQTSMYLCASWGTGLLTEAFFGQGTRLTVV.

V usage is TRBV9 and J usage is TRBJ2-2; perhaps TRBD1 as D (6 bases). CDR1 SGDLS and CDR2 YYNGEE come from the germline V gene. The CDR3 consists of 15 residues. Trimming took 4 bases from V and 1 from J, leaving 11 bases between them. The CDR3 coding sequence is TGTGCCAGCAGCCTAACGACAGGGAACACCGGGGAGCTGTTTTTT. This encodes CASSLTTGNTGELFF. Full variable domain (outside the CDR3, taken from reference TRBV9 and TRBJ2-2): DSGVTQTPKHLITATGQRVTLRCSPRSGDLSVYWYQQSLDQGLQFLIQYYNGEERAKGNILERFSAQQFPDLHSELNLSSLELGDSALYFCASSLTTGNTGELFFGEGSRLTVL.

This chain uses TRBV6-6 with TRBJ2-5, with D unresolved. The CDR3 totals 11 residues. Germline CDR1 is MNHNY and CDR2 is SVGAGI (reference sequence). Trimming took off 4 bases at V and 5 bases at J, with 5 bases between the two ends. The CDR3 region is CASSSWETQYF. The CDR3 bases are TGTGCCAGCAGTTCGTGGGAGACCCAGTACTTC.

This clone was observed a handful of times. This sequence joins TRBV7-9 and TRBJ2-1; TRBD2 matches at 8 bases. This CDR3 has 14 amino acids. With 6 bases clipped from V and 5 bases from J, the junction kept 6 bases outside the gene matches. The germline CDR1 and CDR2 sequences are SEHNR and FQNEAQ (reference sequence). CDR3 in amino acids: CASRISGGDNEQFF. CDR3 bases: TGTGCCAGCAGAATCAGCGGGGGAGACAATGAGCAGTTCTTC.

This chain uses TRBV6-5 with TRBJ2-3, with TRBD2 as a possible D gene (5 bases). Trimming took off 0 bases at V and 1 base at J, with 8 bases between the two ends. The CDR3 contains 15 residues. Germline values: CDR1 MNHEY, CDR2 SVGAGI. The CDR3 bases are TGTGCCAGCAGTTACTCGGGAGAACGCACAGATACGCAGTATTTT. Translating gives CASSYSGERTDTQYF.

This clone was observed a single time. J is TRBJ2-7 and V is TRBV7-2, with D hard to call. CDR1 is SGHTA, CDR2 FQGNSA, per germline. The CDR3 contains 13 residues. Trimming left V 5 bases short and J 3 bases short, with 11 bases between. Written as DNA, the CDR3 is TGTGCCAGCAGCCCGCCCAATAACTACGAGCAGTACTTC. It codes for CASSPPNNYEQYF.

The chain carries TRBV6-5 and TRBJ2-7, with TRBD2 matching 9 bases. The V gene end was trimmed by 0 bases and the J gene end by 1 base; junction bases not matched to a gene: 1. This CDR3 contains 15 residues. Germline-derived CDR1 and CDR2 are MNHEY and SVGAGI. The CDR3: CASSYSLAGSYEQYF. CDR3 nucleotides: TGTGCCAGCAGTTACTCGCTAGCGGGATCCTACGAGCAGTACTTC.

The V call is TRBV6-6, the J call TRBJ2-7; 8 nucleotides line up with TRBD1. Germline CDR1 MNHNY, CDR2 SVGAGI (reference sequence). This CDR3 comprises 14 residues. The J segment lost 5 bases and the V segment lost 2 bases, leaving 5 bases of the junction unmatched. This CDR3 is CASSYGQGANEQYF. In nucleotides, the CDR3 is TGTGCCAGCAGTTACGGCCAGGGGGCCAACGAGCAGTACTTC.

This rearrangement joins TRBV7-8 to TRBJ2-5; 15 nucleotides line up with TRBD2. The CDR3 sequence is 18 residues long. V lost 2 bases, J lost 4 bases, and 8 bases stayed unmatched. Germline CDR1 and CDR2: SGHVS and FQNEAQ. The CDR3 nucleotides are TGTGCCAGCAGCTTATTCGGACTAGCGGGAGGGCCTCGAGAGACCCAGTACTTC. Protein: CASSLFGLAGGPRETQYF.

This rearrangement joins TRBV6-1 to TRBJ1-1, with D possibly being TRBD1 (5 bases). This CDR3 has 14 amino acids. CDR1 is MNHNS and CDR2 is SASEGT in the germline V gene. V was trimmed by 7 bases and J by 4 bases, leaving 16 bases between them. The CDR3 loop reads CASTAGRVGTEAFF. CDR3 DNA sequence: TGTGCCAGCACAGCAGGGCGGGTAGGCACTGAAGCTTTCTTT.

DNA for the CDR3: TGTGCCTGGAGTGCAGGGGGGACCGTGAACACTGAAGCTTTCTTT. This translates into CAWSAGGTVNTEAFF. The rearrangement uses TRBV30 and TRBJ1-1; 7 nucleotides agree with TRBD1. The V gene end was trimmed by 1 base and the J gene end by 0 bases; junction bases not matched to a gene: 5. Germline CDR1 GTSNPN, CDR2 SVGIG (reference sequence). This CDR3 comprises 15 residues.

The chain combines TRBV5-1 with TRBJ2-7; D is undetermined. The CDR3 extends over 13 amino acids. Trimming removed 0 bases from V and 6 bases from J, with 10 bases in between. Germline lookup yields CDR1 SGHRS and CDR2 YFSETQ. CDR3: CASSLEAISEQYF. The CDR3 nucleotides are TGCGCCAGCAGCTTGGAAGCGATCTCCGAGCAGTACTTC.

This clone was picked up a small number of times. At the DNA level, this CDR3 is encoded by other sequences in the same sample as well. This sequence joins TRBV7-9 and TRBJ1-2; weak D call: TRBD1 (5 bases). The CDR3 spans 14 residues. Trimming removed 3 bases at V and 5 bases at J, with 13 bases between. The germline gives CDR1 SEHNR, CDR2 FQNEAQ (reference sequence). The CDR3 sequence is CASSFGGQTYGYTF. The CDR3 DNA reads as TGTGCCAGCAGCTTCGGAGGACAAACTTATGGCTACACCTTC.

The chain uses TRBV5-6 and TRBJ2-1; the D gene is possibly TRBD1 (7 bases). The CDR3 extends over 16 amino acids. V was clipped by 4 bases and J by 4 bases, with 18 bases between them. CDR1 and CDR2 from the germline V gene are SGHDT and YYEEEE. Written as DNA, the CDR3 is TGTGCCAGCAGCAGCCTGGGGGGACAGCCTTACAATGAGCAGTTCTTC. It yields the protein CASSSLGGQPYNEQFF. The entire variable domain, with the rest obtained from reference TRBV5-6 and TRBJ2-1, is as follows: DAGVTQSPTHLIKTRGQQVTLRCSPKSGHDTVSWYQQALGQGPQFIFQYYEEEERQRGNFPDRFSGHQFPNYSSELNVNALLLGDSALYLCASSSLGGQPYNEQFFGPGTRLTVL.

This chain connects TRBV19 to TRBJ2-7; perhaps D is TRBD1 or TRBD2 (5 bases each). CDR3 length: 15 residues. Trimming stripped 4 bases from V and 0 bases from J, with 13 bases between. Germline V CDR1 and CDR2: LNHDA, SQIVND (reference sequence). Written as DNA, the CDR3 is TGTGCCAGTAGTACGGGACGGGGCTTCTCCTACGAGCAGTACTTC. This gives the protein CASSTGRGFSYEQYF.

The chain recombines TRBV30 with TRBJ2-5; D unresolved. Trimming removed 3 bases from V and 1 base from J, with 9 bases in between. The CDR3 has 13 residues. In germline, CDR1 is GTSNPN, CDR2 SVGIG (reference sequence). This CDR3 is CAWRVGPQETQYF. The CDR3 nucleotides read TGTGCCTGGAGGGTCGGGCCCCAAGAGACCCAGTACTTC.